The 18 T cell receptor beta chains given below trace back to one sample, sequenced in a study of cytomegalovirus exposure and HLA in healthy donors. PCR employed 60 Vbeta and 13 Jbeta primers. The repertoire was sequenced with immunoSEQ multiplex PCR; TCRdb's copy has only in-frame clones and lacks some. Of roughly 190,000 clones in the sample, about 10% were seen once. The sample taken for sequencing was PBMCs. The receptors were gathered from a woman aged 30 to 39 in good health and CMV-seropositive.

The chain links TRBV7-2 to TRBJ2-1; D is unresolved. The CDR3 extends over 15 amino acids. V was cut by 1 base and J by 10 bases, with 17 bases left in between. The germline V gene encodes CDR1 SGHTA and CDR2 FQGNSA. In DNA, the CDR3 is TGTGCCAGCAGCTTAGAACCATCTATCGCGATGGAGCAGTTCTTC. The encoded protein is CASSLEPSIAMEQFF.

This clone came up a few times. The CDR3 protein is CSVWTGGDTEAFF. For the CDR3, the DNA is TGCAGCGTTTGGACAGGGGGGGACACTGAAGCTTTCTTT. The V gene is TRBV29-1, the J gene TRBJ1-1; 10 bases agree with TRBD1. Trimming cost V 5 bases and J 3 bases; bases outside gene matches: 3. From germline, CDR1 is SQVTM and CDR2 ANQGSEA. This CDR3 region has 13 residues. The whole variable domain, filled in from reference TRBV29-1 and TRBJ1-1, reads SAVISQKPSRDICQRGTSLTIQCQVDSQVTMMFWYRQQPGQSLTLIATANQGSEATYESGFVIDKFPISRPNLTFSTLTVSNMSPEDSSIYLCSVWTGGDTEAFFGQGTRLTVV.

This clone turned up a few times. V is TRBV19 and J is TRBJ2-3, with D possibly TRBD1 on 5 matching bases. CDR3 length: 13 amino acids. Germline values: CDR1 LNHDA, CDR2 SQIVND (reference sequence). V was trimmed by 8 bases and J by 1 base, leaving 10 bases between them. CDR3 loop: CASSLGRTDTQYF. Here the CDR3 DNA reads TGTGCCAGTTCTCTGGGGCGCACAGATACGCAGTATTTT.

The CDR3 DNA reads TGCGCCAGCAGCCCGGACTTAGCGGCCTACAATGAGCAGTTCTTC. Protein product: CASSPDLAAYNEQFF. The genes are TRBV4-1 and TRBJ2-1, with D perhaps matching TRBD2 (6 bases). Germline V gene sequence: CDR1 MGHRA, CDR2 YSYEKL. With 4 bases removed from V and 2 bases from J, the gap between germline ends came to 12 bases. The CDR3 runs 15 residues.

This clone has only a few counts. The genes are TRBV18 and TRBJ2-7; D possibly corresponds to TRBD1 (6 bases). CDR3 length: 16 amino acids. V was trimmed by 2 bases and J by 3 bases, leaving 17 bases between them. The V gene's germline CDR1 is KGHSH and CDR2 LQKENI. The DNA for the CDR3 is TGTGCCAGCTCACCAGGCCCCCAAACAGGGTTCTACGAGCAGTACTTC. It yields the protein CASSPGPQTGFYEQYF.

This clone appeared a few times. The gene calls are TRBV27 and TRBJ2-3, with 8 bases matching TRBD2. CDR1 is MNHEY, CDR2 SMNVEV, per germline (reference sequence). CDR3 length: 15 residues. V lost 4 bases and J lost 3; bases outside the gene matches: 6. The CDR3 loop is CASSSRPGGTDTQYF. The CDR3 region has the DNA TGTGCCAGCAGTTCCCGCCCGGGGGGGACAGATACGCAGTATTTT.

This chain connects TRBV2 to TRBJ2-3; D might be TRBD1 (5 bases). With 10 bases removed from V and 1 base from J, the gap between germline ends came to 18 bases. This CDR3 has 15 amino acids. Germline V gene lookup returns CDR1 SNHLY and CDR2 FYNNEI. CDR3 residues: CATALAPTGTDTQYF. In DNA form, the CDR3 reads TGTGCCACCGCCTTGGCGCCGACAGGCACAGATACGCAGTATTTT.

The chain combines TRBV4-2 with TRBJ2-5; tentatively, D is TRBD2 (6 bases). TRBJ2-7 explains the end of the DNA better; the J call may be wrong. CDR1 is LGHNA and CDR2 is YNFKEQ in the germline V gene. This CDR3 contains 18 residues. CDR3: CASSGSPGGPGRVYEQYF. Written as DNA, the CDR3 is TGTGCCAGCAGCGGCAGCCCCGGCGGGCCCGGGAGAGTCTACGAGCAGTACTTC.

The chain joins TRBV6-1 to TRBJ1-2, with 7 bases fitting TRBD1. CDR1 is MNHNS and CDR2 is SASEGT in the germline V gene. This CDR3 comprises 13 residues. J lost 8 bases, V lost 3 bases, and 6 bases had no gene match. This CDR3 reads CASSETGTVGYTF. CDR3 in DNA: TGTGCCAGCAGTGAGACAGGGACAGTCGGCTACACCTTC.

This clone was counted only a few times. V gene TRBV11-2 combines with J gene TRBJ2-1, with 11 nucleotides matching TRBD2. The CDR3 covers 17 residues. The ends lost 0 bases at V and 9 bases at J; junction bases unmatched: 10. CDR1 SGHAT and CDR2 FQNNGV come from the germline V gene. The CDR3 is CASSLDLALAGAGEQFF. Here the CDR3 DNA reads TGTGCCAGCAGCTTAGATTTGGCACTAGCGGGAGCCGGTGAGCAGTTCTTC.

This chain's CDR3 is CASSSVPDREWGNGYTF. CDR3 nucleotides: TGTGCCAGTAGTTCTGTCCCGGACAGGGAGTGGGGGAATGGCTACACCTTC. V is TRBV19 and J is TRBJ1-2; TRBD1 agrees at 8 bases. The V and J ends lost 5 bases and 6 bases, in that order; junction bases with no gene match: 17. CDR1 LNHDA and CDR2 SQIVND come from the germline V gene (reference sequence). CDR3 length equals 17 residues.

In its sample, this clone was seen a few times. V gene TRBV7-3 combines with J gene TRBJ1-1, with 10 bases fitting TRBD1. After removal of 2 bases from V and 2 bases from J, the junction contained 8 bases not matched to a gene. CDR1 is SGHTA, CDR2 FQGTGA, per germline. This CDR3 is built from 17 residues. The CDR3 loop is CASSLGTGEPRNTEAFF. Written as DNA, the CDR3 is TGTGCCAGCAGCTTAGGGACAGGGGAGCCGCGTAACACTGAAGCTTTCTTT. Looking up the rest from reference TRBV7-3 and TRBJ1-1 gives the full variable domain: GAGVSQTPSNKVTEKGKYVELRCDPISGHTALYWYRQSLGQGPEFLIYFQGTGAADDSGLPNDRFFAVRPEGSVSTLKIQRTERGDSAVYLCASSLGTGEPRNTEAFFGQGTRLTVV.

The chain uses TRBV13 and TRBJ2-2; no reliable D call. The CDR3 runs 11 residues. Per germline, CDR1 PRHDT and CDR2 FYEKMQ (reference sequence). Trimming pared 8 bases from V and 6 bases from J, leaving 7 bases between. The CDR3 region is CASFLSGELFF. The CDR3 region has the DNA TGTGCCAGCTTTCTTTCCGGGGAGCTGTTTTTT.

This clone was seen only a few times. The chain recombines TRBV9 with TRBJ2-7; 9 bases align to TRBD1. The germline V gene encodes CDR1 SGDLS and CDR2 YYNGEE. The CDR3 runs to 16 residues. J lost 5 bases, V lost 4 bases, and 13 bases had no gene match. CDR3: CASSLSPGTGQDEQYF. Here the CDR3 DNA reads TGTGCCAGCAGCCTCTCACCTGGGACAGGGCAAGACGAGCAGTACTTC.

The rearrangement uses TRBV19 and TRBJ2-7, with TRBD2 matching over 7 bases. CDR3 length: 15 residues. The trim removed 6 bases at V and 4 bases at J, leaving 12 bases unmatched. The germline V gene has CDR1 LNHDA and CDR2 SQIVND (reference sequence). The CDR3 sequence is CASSQPVSGPYEQYF. CDR3 nucleotide sequence: TGTGCCAGTAGCCAGCCAGTTAGCGGGCCTTACGAGCAGTACTTC.

This clone was seen only a few times. The chain employs TRBV13 and TRBJ2-2; TRBD2 might be the D (6 bases). This CDR3 region has 15 residues. The germline V gene encodes CDR1 PRHDT and CDR2 FYEKMQ (reference sequence). V shed 4 bases and J shed 8 bases, with 17 bases lying between them. Here the CDR3 reads CASSSTAGPKGELFF. CDR3 nucleotides: TGTGCCAGCAGCTCGACAGCGGGTCCAAAAGGGGAGCTGTTTTTT.

A few counts support this clone. The chain is built from TRBV25-1 and TRBJ2-7; 9 bases agree with TRBD2. Germline V gene sequence: CDR1 MGHDK, CDR2 SYGVNS. The CDR3 consists of 15 residues. With 5 bases clipped from V and 5 bases from J, the junction kept 10 bases outside the gene matches. CDR3 loop: CASSRSGTSIHEQYF. For the CDR3, the DNA is TGTGCCAGCAGTCGGTCCGGGACTAGCATCCACGAGCAGTACTTC.

This chain links TRBV7-9 with TRBJ2-3; D is ambiguous. There are 14 residues in the CDR3. CDR1 is SEHNR, CDR2 FQNEAQ, per germline (reference sequence). Trimming shortened V by 3 bases and J by 2 bases, and 9 bases separated the two germline ends. CDR3 in DNA: TGTGCCAGCAGCTTGGCGGAGTTCACAGATACGCAGTATTTT. This codes for CASSLAEFTDTQYF.